These T cell receptor beta chains were read from a single sample in a study of tumor and adjacent non-tumor tissue in lung cancer. TCRdb processed the multiplex PCR reads anew with MiXCR; each CDR3 protein has one entry. Of 75,000 to 80,000 distinct CDR3 sequences in the sample, about 80% were seen once. Source material: distant non-tumor lung tissue. The receptors come from a man aged 70-80 years with non-small cell lung cancer. Both conserved end residues are part of each CDR3. A D gene is named only where the DNA matches it firmly. Size tells how often a clone was seen (once, few, many) or the class of an expanded clone, and some rows leave it out.

clone_size	d_call	j_call	v_call	cdr3_nt	cdr3_aa
.	.	TRBJ2-7	TRBV5-6	TGTGCCGGCACCTGGGGACGGAACTCCTACGAGCAGTACTTC	CAGTWGRNSYEQYF
.	TRBD2	TRBJ2-3	TRBV20-1	TGCAGTGCTAGACCACCGGGACTAGCAACAAGGACAGATACGCAGTATTTT	CSARPPGLATRTDTQYF
many	TRBD1	TRBJ2-1	TRBV2	TGTGCCAGCAGTGAGATACAGGGGGACTACAATGAGCAGTTCTTC	CASSEIQGDYNEQFF
.	.	TRBJ2-3	TRBV29-1	TGCGGCGTCGCTGGGACATCTAGCGCAGATACGCAGTATTTT	CGVAGTSSADTQYF
.	.	TRBJ2-7	TRBV5-4	TGTGCCGGAACGGCATACGGGACTGTAACCTACAAGCAGTATTTC	CAGTAYGTVTYKQYF
.	.	TRBJ2-7	TRBV11-1	TGCGCCAGCAGCTCCAGGGGAACGACCCACGAGCAGTACTTC	CASSSRGTTHEQYF
.	.	TRBJ1-6	TRBV6-5	TGTGCCAGCTGTTATAACAGGGTCAACAATTCACCCCTCCACTTT	CASCYNRVNNSPLHF
.	.	TRBJ2-5	TRBV14	TGTCCCAGCAGCCGGAACATCGAAGAGACCCAGTACTTC	CPSSRNIEETQYF
.	TRBD1	TRBJ1-6	TRBV7-9	TGTGACAGCAGCGACAGGGTTTCACCCCTCCACTTT	CDSSDRVSPLHF
.	.	TRBJ2-3	TRBV28	TGTACCAGCAGTTTTTTAACTGGCACAGATACGCAGTATTTT	CTSSFLTGTDTQYF
once	TRBD2	TRBJ2-1	TRBV20-1	TGCATTGCTGGTCAGACTAGCGGCAATGAGCCGTTCTTC	CIAGQTSGNEPFF
once	TRBD2	TRBJ2-7	TRBV5-5	TGTGCCAACCAAAGCGCGGGGGGGAACGTACAGTACTTC	CANQSAGGNVQYF
.	.	TRBJ2-2	TRBV11-3	TGTGCCAGCAGCTTAAGCGTCGAGGAGCTGTTTTTT	CASSLSVEELFF
once	.	TRBJ2-3	TRBV11-3	TGTGCCAGCAGCTTAGGCCCCATAGATACGCAATATTTT	CASSLGPIDTQYF
.	TRBD2	TRBJ2-1	TRBV11-2	TGTGCAAGCAGCACCTTGCTAGCGGGGACGTTTGTCGATGAGCAGTTTTTC	CASSTLLAGTFVDEQFF
many	.	TRBJ2-1	TRBV12-3/TRBV12-4	TGTGCCAGCAGTTTTACTGGGGCTACCTACAATGAGCAGTTCTTC	CASSFTGATYNEQFF
.	TRBD1	TRBJ2-2	TRBV5-5	TGTGCCAGTAACATTACAGGGGGAATCACCAGGAAGCTGTTTTTT	CASNITGGITRKLFF
.	.	TRBJ2-7	TRBV6-5	TGTGCCAGCAACTCACTAACTAGCAGGACAAAACTCGTATACGAGCAGTACTTC	CASNSLTSRTKLVYEQYF
.	.	TRBJ2-1	TRBV5-6	TGTGCCAGCGGAACAAGCGACAATGAACAGTTCTTC	CASGTSDNEQFF
many	.	TRBJ1-5	TRBV28	TGTGCCAGCCGCTCCCCCGGCCCCAATCAGCCCCAGCATTTT	CASRSPGPNQPQHF
.	.	TRBJ2-7	TRBV4-2	TGTGCCTGCAGCCAAGGTCAGGGTCTATACGAGCAGTACTTC	CACSQGQGLYEQYF
.	TRBD1	TRBJ2-3	TRBV29-1	TGCAGTTTACTCCCATATGTGACAGGGGGGGACACAGGTACGCGGTATTTT	CSLLPYVTGGDTGTRYF
.	.	TRBJ2-7	TRBV28	TGTCCCAGCAGTTTCGGGGGGACATACTACGAGCAGTACTTC	CPSSFGGTYYEQYF
.	TRBD1	TRBJ2-1	TRBV12-3/TRBV12-4	TGTGTCATTAACCGGGACAGGACACCTCTTAATGAGCAATTCTTC	CVINRDRTPLNEQFF
.	.	TRBJ2-7	TRBV6-6	TGTGCCAGCAGTCTAACTGGGAATTCCCACGAGCAGTACTTC	CASSLTGNSHEQYF
.	.	TRBJ2-1	TRBV6-1	TGTGACAGCAGTCCCAACAATGAGCAGTTCTTC	CDSSPNNEQFF
.	.	TRBJ2-2	TRBV12-3/TRBV12-4	TGTGCCATCAGTTCGGAAAGTGGGAGTGTCCGGGAGCTATTTTTT	CAISSESGSVRELFF
many	.	TRBJ2-1	TRBV10-3	TGTGCCATCAGTGGTAGGAGCTCCTACAATGAGCAGTTCTTC	CAISGRSSYNEQFF
.	.	TRBJ2-7	TRBV11-2	TGTGCCAGGAGCTTTGATGGAGGGGGCAGGTACGAGCAGTACTTC	CARSFDGGGRYEQYF
once	.	TRBJ2-2	TRBV4-1	TGCGCCAGCAGCCAAGTTTCATTTTGGGCGGGATCAGTCACCTCGGAGCCGTTTTTT	CASSQVSFWAGSVTSEPFF
.	.	TRBJ1-3	TRBV10-2	TGCGCCAGCAGTGAGGGGGCCGACTCTTTAAACACCATATATTTT	CASSEGADSLNTIYF
once	TRBD2	TRBJ2-1	TRBV6-2/TRBV6-3	TGTGCCAGCAGACCAGAGGGGACTAGAGGTTACAGCTCCTACAATGAGCAGTTCTTC	CASRPEGTRGYSSYNEQFF
.	.	TRBJ1-1	TRBV6-6	TGTGCCAGCAAGGTGCCTGACACTGAAGTTTTCTTT	CASKVPDTEVFF
.	.	TRBJ2-7	TRBV11-3	TGTGCCAGCAGCTTAGATCCCACTGGGGGCAGGGGCGAGCAGTACTTC	CASSLDPTGGRGEQYF
many	.	TRBJ2-5	TRBV20-1	TGCAGTGCTAGAAGGGGGGGTAGGGAGACCCAGTACTTC	CSARRGGRETQYF
.	TRBD2	TRBJ2-5	TRBV12-3/TRBV12-4	TGTGCCAACAGAAAAAGCGACCACCCGACTAGCGGGCTTCCTCAGGAGAAACAGTACTTC	CANRKSDHPTSGLPQEKQYF
once	TRBD2	TRBJ2-5	TRBV11-3	TGTGCCAGCACAAATAGCGGGAAGGAGACCCAGTACTTC	CASTNSGKETQYF
.	TRBD2	TRBJ2-7	TRBV5-1	TGCGCCGGCAACCCCGGACTAGCGGGGACCGAGCAATACTTC	CAGNPGLAGTEQYF
many	.	TRBJ2-3	TRBV6-5	TGTGCCAGCAGGAAAGGGGGAAGCACAGATACGCAGTATTTT	CASRKGGSTDTQYF
.	TRBD1	TRBJ1-2	TRBV4-3	TGCGCTAGCAACCAGGAGACAGGGGATGGATACACCTTC	CASNQETGDGYTF
many	TRBD1	TRBJ1-1	TRBV11-3	TGTGCCAGCAGCGTCCGGGACAGAACCATGAAAACTGAAGATTTCTTT	CASSVRDRTMKTEDFF
once	.	TRBJ2-7	TRBV11-3	TGTACCAGCAGCTTAGATGGTGGTACAAGCTACGTGCAGTACTTC	CTSSLDGGTSYVQYF
.	TRBD2	TRBJ2-5	TRBV6-5	TGTACCAGCAGTTATCAGCGGGGGGCACAAGAGACCCAGTACTTT	CTSSYQRGAQETQYF
.	.	TRBJ1-1	TRBV11-3	TGTGCCAGCAGCTTAGATGAGACCAGCACAGCTTTCTTT	CASSLDETSTAFF
.	.	TRBJ2-5	TRBV7-9	TGTGCCAGCAATTCCCCAGGCAGTACGAAAGAGACCCAGTACTTC	CASNSPGSTKETQYF
.	TRBD2	TRBJ2-5	TRBV12-3/TRBV12-4	TGTGCCAGCAGCCCGGGACTACAAGAGACCCAGTACTTC	CASSPGLQETQYF
.	TRBD2	TRBJ2-5	TRBV5-1	TGCGCCAGCAGCTTGGTACGAGCGGGGGACACGGCCTTC	CASSLVRAGDTAF
.	.	TRBJ2-5	TRBV4-2	TGTTCCAGCAGCCAAGGACGATGGGGGGTTTTAGGGGATACCCAGTACTTC	CSSSQGRWGVLGDTQYF
.	.	TRBJ2-1	TRBV20-1	TGCAGTGCTAGAGTCGTAGGTACGACTACATACAATGAGCAGTTCTTC	CSARVVGTTTYNEQFF
once	.	TRBJ2-4	TRBV9	TGTGTCAGCAGCGTAGAGAGCAGAGAAATCATTCAGTACTTC	CVSSVESREIIQYF
.	TRBD1	TRBJ1-2	TRBV12-3/TRBV12-4	TGTGCCAGCAGTGGCCGGGACAGGGATAGTTATGGCTACAGCTTC	CASSGRDRDSYGYSF
many	.	TRBJ1-5	TRBV20-1	TGCAGTGCTGGGACCGAGCATAGCAATCAGCCCCAGCATTTT	CSAGTEHSNQPQHF